This T cell receptor (beta chain) was profiled in a study of OX40 agonist ivuxolimab in advanced cancers. Study summary: Every 2 weeks, patients got intravenous ivuxolimab at one of six dose levels (0.01-10 mg/kg).

V dropped 6 bases and J dropped 4; count of bases not matched to a gene: 7. This CDR3 is built from 14 residues. Germline V lookup: CDR1 MNHEY, CDR2 SVGAGI. This clone came up once. The data were produced by immunoSEQ multiplex PCR, yet TCRdb's version contains in-frame clones alone and is incomplete. The sample lists over 75,000 clones, approximately 88% occurring once. The chain couples TRBV6-5 to TRBJ1-2; 8 bases map to TRBD1. This receptor was obtained from an adult with an advanced solid tumor such as melanoma, head and neck, liver or kidney cancer. Sequenced here: CD4+ or CD8+ T cells sorted from blood, sampled in a trial of the OX40 agonist ivuxolimab. This chain's CDR3 is CASSSNGQGYGYTF. The CDR3 bases are TGTGCCAGCAGCTCAAATGGACAGGGCTATGGCTACACCTTC.